This T cell receptor (beta chain) was obtained from a study of cytomegalovirus exposure and HLA in healthy donors. PCR involved 60 Vbeta and 13 Jbeta primers. TCRdb's copy holds only in-frame clones and misses some; the assay was immunoSEQ multiplex PCR. The data contain approximately 160,000 clones, over 70% of them singletons. In this sample, this clone turned up a few times. Germline CDR1 WNHNN, CDR2 SYGVQD (reference sequence). V dropped 4 bases and J dropped 2 bases, with 18 bases sitting between them. The CDR3 covers 16 residues. The chain links TRBV10-1 to TRBJ2-7; perhaps TRBD1 as D (6 bases). Material: PBMCs. This clonotype was obtained from a man younger than 45 in good health and CMV-seropositive. CDR3: CASSVTVRGKAYEQYF. The DNA for the CDR3 is TGCGCCAGCAGTGTAACGGTCAGGGGTAAGGCCTACGAGCAGTACTTC.